This paragraph covers one T cell receptor (beta chain) sequence. Its binding antigen is unknown. No clone much larger than this one lies a single base away; base qualities are absent. Libraries were constructed by the immunoSEQ multiplex PCR assay. A mixture of 60 forward primers for TCR Vbeta segments and 13 reverse primers for TCR Jbeta segments was used in the multiplex PCR. A multiplex PCR assay on genomic DNA amplified the CDR3 region of rearranged TCR beta genes. The Illumina HiSeq System was used to sequence the amplified TCR beta libraries as 87-base-pair reads. The paper's processing steps were these. A later analysis tallied roughly 78 million unique TCR beta chains across the 650 to 750 repertoires, and 10 million to 11 million of those chains were shared by two or more donors. Raw reads were error-corrected and collapsed into unique sequences with a nearest-neighbor algorithm that merged closely related sequences to remove PCR and sequencing errors. Alignment of CDR3 sequences to IMGT reference sequences was used to assign V, D and J gene segments. Each retained sequence needed at least a six-nucleotide match to both a V gene segment and a J gene segment. Rearrangements were called productive when the CDR3 lacked stop codons and stayed in frame with V and J; all others were non-productive. Following IMGT convention, CDR3 was defined as the stretch from the second conserved V-encoded cysteine to the conserved J-encoded phenylalanine. The earlier analysis of a few hundred of the donors excluded sequences that lacked an unambiguous match to a single V gene segment. In an earlier analysis of about 590 of the donors, a V segment was called functional when productive rearrangements were above 56.7%, and segregating when the standard deviation between donors exceeded 5%. A statistical classification framework was built for diagnosing cytomegalovirus status from the catalog of TCR beta chain sequences. A later analysis assigned V and J genes by comparing TCR nucleotide sequences with IMGT/GENE-DB human TR gene sequences. In a later analysis, CDR3 sequences and most-parsimonious VDJ recombination scenarios were assigned using the TCRdist pipeline. In a later analysis, every TCR beta chain was defined by the combination of its CDR3 amino acid sequence and its V-gene family, and reads without a unique V-gene family were dropped. A later analysis removed several hundred highly shared, low-generation-probability nucleotide sequences to deal with suspected cross-contamination and a sequencing artifact. For each public chain, a later analysis derived a clonal expansion index from normalized ranks of inferred template counts within each repertoire. A later analysis computed generation probabilities with a VDJ recombination model fitted to out-of-frame rearrangements, and checked the results against IGoR. A later analysis scored TCR-TCR, TCR-HLA and TCR-CMV co-occurrence with hypergeometric tests, applying a repertoire-size bias correction to TCR pairs. False discovery rates were estimated in a later analysis by permuting HLA or CMV assignments 20 times. A later analysis grouped co-occurring TCRs with DBSCAN, adding TCRdist sequence similarity when clustering within HLA-allele-positive subsets. Repertoires with fewer than 30,000 or more than 120,000 public chains, plus five repertoires with anomalous nucleotide sharing, were excluded from co-occurrence clustering. Here the immuneACCESS table is served through TCRdb, limited to in-frame sequences with V and J called. Missing clones are a known gap in these copies; in checked studies unresolved V genes cover under half, and the rest lacks a known reason. V and J calls and clone size are those listed in that table; D and trimming were worked out from the DNA. The sample table contains some 140,000 clones; only one count was recorded for about four fifths of them. Less than 3.5% of the sample belongs to the ten largest clones.

Spanning cysteine to phenylalanine, the CDR3 consists of 15 amino acids. Just CDR3 DNA is preserved here, 45 bases in frame from base 1. The data are from a study of cytomegalovirus exposure and HLA in healthy donors (dated by TCRdb to 2015 to 2018). Regarding the research as a whole: According to an earlier analysis of around 600 of the donors, about 170 million T cells yielded over 90 million unique TCR beta sequences and 250 to 350 Gb of sequence data. An early release that covered roughly 600 HLA-typed donors contained about 300 gigabases of sequencing data and 75 million to 100 million unique TCR sequences. Of the roughly 400 genotyped donors, roughly 80% fell in the genetic ancestry cluster associated with self-reported Caucasian donors. The study aimed to test whether cataloging public T cell receptors could reveal signatures of past pathogen exposure. Using immunosequencing, the study profiled T cell repertoires from 666 subjects and related those repertoires to cytomegalovirus serostatus. In addition to the first cohort of around 670 subjects, a separate validation cohort of 100 to 150 different subjects was used. To predict cytomegalovirus infection status, the study combined high-throughput TCR immunosequencing, statistical association of individual TCRs with disease status, and machine learning. A later analysis re-analyzed previously published TCR beta repertoires from several hundred donors and added high-resolution HLA genotyping to study TCR occurrence patterns. Rather than drawing on any new phenotypic data, the later analysis identified candidate immune exposures from TCR beta sequences and the way those sequences occurred across donors. An earlier analysis of 450 to 750 of the donors used high-throughput TCR beta sequencing to judge whether each TCR beta V gene segment behaved as functional or pseudogenic. Alongside the repertoire data, information on donor age, sex, ethnicity and CMV serostatus was compiled. A later genetic analysis used genome-wide SNP genotypes for 398 of the 666 donors, treating that subset as a discovery cohort. All discovery cohort repertoires had been generated on a single sequencing platform. HLA typing covered class I and class II loci at four-digit resolution. The number of donors typed differed by locus, with roughly 629-640 for A, B, C, DRB1 and DQB1, about 500 for DQA1, some 570 for DPA1, and 472 for DPB1. Several DR-DQ haplotypes were treated as single units for association and clustering because of strong linkage in the cohort. Across 398 genotyped donors of the cohort, an average of approximately 220,000 unique TCR beta nucleotide sequences per donor were sequenced, and roughly a sixth of those sequences were non-productive. On the study overall, not on this receptor specifically: The earlier analysis of a few hundred of the donors excluded roughly 17 rarely observed V segments, including chromosome 9 orphons, because counts were too low. Only TCR beta chains were sequenced in this cohort, and the absence of alpha or paired-chain data limited detectable features. Linkage disequilibrium might explain the correlated functional status among segregating V segments, but an unknown experimental factor could not be ruled out. In a later analysis, TCR association rates were found to vary across HLA loci, with the most associated TCRs seen for DRB1 alleles and the fewest for HLA-C alleles. Broadly in line with IMGT annotations, most TCR beta V segments showed up in productive rearrangements about 90% or about 30% of the time in an earlier analysis of approximately 640 of the donors. In both the original and validation cohorts, the classifier was reported to diagnose cytomegalovirus status with high specificity and sensitivity. Immune exposure information for the cohort was limited to CMV serostatus. A few of the identified cytomegalovirus-associated TCR beta chains were confirmed in vitro to be specific for cytomegalovirus antigens. Roughly uniform sequencing depth across donors was assumed in presence/absence analyses, although this assumption may not hold. It was suggested by the authors that the approach could potentially be generalized to other disease states and immunological phenotypes. According to a later genetic analysis, donors in an Asian-associated ancestry cluster had fewer N-insertions in productive TCRs than the approximately 630-donor mean. Because the 87-base-pair reads could not distinguish some IMGT-functional V segments, including TRBV6-2 and TRBV6-3, those segments were excluded. A later analysis associated 16,951 TCR beta sequences with specific HLA alleles at a false discovery rate of 0.05. While some public TCRs were present in many individuals, most TCR sequences turned up only very rarely across donors. V-gene and J-gene trimming of TCR beta chains was associated with a missense DCLRE1C variant in a later genetic analysis, and the association was replicated in an independent cohort. The sequencing pipeline was judged likely to have produced a cluster of highly shared sequence variants as a technical artifact. In a later analysis, several top co-occurrence clusters were reported to appear linked to parvovirus B19, influenza, CMV and Epstein-Barr virus. In a later analysis, most CMV-associated TCR beta chains were found to appear HLA-restricted, with HLA associations seemingly driven largely by CMV exposure. A further reported finding was that TCR beta sequences accurately predicted the HLA-A and HLA-B alleles for most subjects in the first cohort. A later analysis found that HLA-associated TCR beta chains were more clonally expanded and had lower generation probabilities than equally common non-associated chains. When HLA alleles, especially DR and DQ, strongly co-occurred, attributing TCR associations to individual alleles was difficult. Because some donors lacked HLA typing at each locus, the association tests relied only on the typed subset. In the study, 150 to 200 TCR beta chains were listed as associated with cytomegalovirus.

The cohort consisted of 666 healthy bone marrow donors. All cohort members were sampled while nominally healthy, although unrecorded immune exposures were likely present. The donor tested CMV seronegative, placing the donor among the roughly 340 seronegative members of the cohort. A peripheral blood sample was collected from each donor, and TCR beta sequencing was performed on peripheral blood mononuclear cells. The Qiagen DNeasy Blood Extraction Kit was used to extract genomic DNA from the blood cell samples. The receptor was isolated from a young man in good health and CMV-seronegative. This chain joins TRBV21-1 to TRBJ2-2; the listed D gene, TRBD1, was not tested against the DNA. TRBV21-1 is reported as a pseudogene. Input material: PBMCs. The CDR3 sequence is CASRTGQGRSGELFF. The nucleotides read TGTGCCAGCAGGACGGGACAGGGGAGATCCGGGGAGCTGTTTTTT.